This T cell receptor (beta chain) was obtained from a study of shared clonotypes between healthy human individuals. The junction had 16 bases not matched to a gene; V was cut back by 4 bases and J by 6 bases. Germline loops: CDR1 SGHAT, CDR2 FQNNGV. The CDR3 totals 17 residues. Sequencing was performed with immunoSEQ multiplex PCR; in TCRdb, only in-frame clones are kept and a portion is missing. The sample records 750,000 to 1,000,000 clones, nearly 95% being singletons. Terminally differentiated effector memory CD45RA+ cells were excluded by CCR7 positive selection of CD45RO-negative cells. V is TRBV11-2 and J is TRBJ1-2; 8 nucleotides align to TRBD1. The TCR comes from a man aged 30 to 39 in good health. Sequencing was done on a sample of naive CD8+ T cells sorted from blood. CDR3 nucleotides: TGTGCCAGCAGCTCCGCCGGGACAGGTGGCGGAAGGAATGGCTACACCTTC. It encodes CASSSAGTGGGRNGYTF.